This TCR beta chain was sequenced for a study of regulatory T cells in long-lasting Graves disease (TCRdb year 2021). For the study in its entirety: Persistent Graves' disease was defined as antithyroid drug treatment for over 5 years with persistently positive TSH receptor autoantibodies. Peripheral blood TCR sequencing and RNA sequencing compared persistent Graves' disease patients with newly diagnosed Graves' disease patients. The study was registered as a clinical trial and conducted in China. A total of around 35 samples were covered by TCR sequencing, comprising around 13 persistent and 20 or so newly diagnosed Graves' disease patients. Persistent Graves' disease patients in the clinical cohort had taken antithyroid drugs for approximately 9.5 years on average. What the research found in general, with its limitations: Persistent Graves' disease patients showed lower TCR Shannon entropy and fewer highly expanded clones than newly diagnosed patients, suggesting clonal expansion. As a limitation, the authors acknowledged that the small sample size may reduce accuracy. Sequencing and analysis were limited to the TCR beta chain. Peripheral blood alone was examined, since thyroid tissue, which constituted the primary lesion, could not be accessed. More public clonotypes were shared among persistent patients (around 3,000) than among newly diagnosed patients (more than 950). Persistent disease showed preferential use of TRBV28, TRBJ1-2 and TRBJ2-5, whereas newly diagnosed disease favored TRBV20-1 and TRBJ2-1.

Explained via the paper, the time point label denotes: persistent/refractory GD, antithyroid drugs over 5 years with positive TRAb. For both TCR sequencing and RNA sequencing, RNA was extracted from PBMCs in TRIzol. The diagnosis of Graves' disease followed American Thyroid Association guidelines. Recruitment of patients was carried out at an endocrinology department in Xi'an, China. Each patient gave approximately 9 milliliters of peripheral blood, collected in an EDTA anticoagulant tube. Ficoll Paque Plus density gradient separation was used to isolate PBMCs, and no further T cell sorting was done. An Agilent 2100 Bioanalyzer and agarose gel were used to assess RNA quality, and a NanoDrop 2000 was used to measure RNA concentration. V lost 3 bases and J lost 0 bases, and the count of bases not matched to a germline gene is 8. Via the germline V gene (reference sequence), CDR1 is DFQATT and CDR2 SNEGSKA. Counted from cysteine to phenylalanine, this CDR3 has 16 amino acids. The kept DNA is CDR3 alone, 48 bases in frame from the first base.

This clonotype was seen more than once but under ten times. Its binding antigen is unknown. Per-nucleotide qualities are absent, and no much larger clonotype sits a single base away. Libraries were constructed by multiplex PCR. Data came from an Illumina HiSeq 4000. iRepertoire HTBI primers and Arm-PCR amplification of CDR3 regions were used to construct TCR beta libraries. Before sequencing, the PCR products went through gel purification. Per the source publication's procedure: A total of 60 to 80 TRBV and under 15 TRBJ segments were identified across samples and were used for gene usage analysis of CDR3 amino acid clonotypes. COPE and FqMerger were used to merge filtered high-quality paired reads into contigs. BLAST was used to align contigs to IMGT TRBV, TRBD and TRBJ reference genes, with CDR3 defined following IMGT. Clonotypes above 0.1% frequency were classified as highly expanded clones. Repertoire diversity was measured by Shannon entropy, and V-J evenness by the Gini coefficient. Public clonotypes were defined as clonotypes shared by more than one individual. TCRdb trimmed public reads at Q25 via fastp, called clones via MiXCR and kept in-frame beta chains. When rows share a CDR3 protein, they turn into one entry using the most common DNA and genes. These V and J calls rely on TCRdb rather than the paper's analysis. This sample has about 290,000 distinct CDR3 sequences in its table, and around 20% of those were observed once. Approximately 53% of the sample is in the top ten clones.

The receptor was isolated from a female donor with Graves disease. The receptor chain draws on TRBV20-1 and TRBJ2-5, and TRBD2 aligns with 9 junction nucleotides. Sequences were derived from peripheral blood mononuclear cells (PBMCs), sampled when the disease was refractory, from a patient treated with antithyroid drugs. CDR3 sequence: CSASLPSGKYQETQYF. The bases read TGCAGTGCTAGCTTGCCTAGCGGGAAGTACCAAGAGACCCAGTACTTC.